This T cell receptor beta chain derives from a study of blood T cell repertoires in COVID-19. The CDR3 totals 14 residues. Per the germline V gene, CDR1 is LGHDT and CDR2 is YNNKEL (reference sequence). Trimming left V 0 bases short and J 6 bases short, with 11 bases between. TCRdb's copy holds only in-frame clones and misses some; the assay was immunoSEQ multiplex PCR. The data contain about 220,000 clones, around 81% of them singletons. The chain has TRBV3-1 (or the pseudogene TRBV3-2) and TRBJ1-1, with D possibly being TRBD1 (6 bases). This TCR was recovered from a woman aged 60-70 years with acute or convalescent COVID-19. Sequenced input: peripheral blood. For the CDR3, the DNA is TGTGCCAGCAGCCAAGATGTGAGGGGGTCTGAAGCTTTCTTT. It translates to CASSQDVRGSEAFF.